This T cell receptor beta chain was sequenced for a study of CD8+ T cells in alopecia areata. This clone was seen only once. Its antigen is still unknown. Study observations and caveats: Scalp clonality, together with expanded CD8+ clones among the top 100, fell significantly with tofacitinib. Among the cells sequenced in scalp samples are also the resident alphabeta T cells of normal skin.

Isolated RNA was reverse transcribed into cDNA used as the sequencing template. Produced via immunoSEQ multiplex PCR; TCRdb's table is partial and in-frame only. The sample includes more than 85,000 clones, roughly two thirds of them seen just once. With 0 bases removed from V and 5 bases from J, the gap between germline ends came to 9 bases. Germline V CDR1 and CDR2: SGDLS, YYNGEE. The CDR3 loop spans 14 amino acids. The treatment is: oral pan-JAK inhibitor, 5-10 mg twice daily. Peripheral blood and lesional scalp punch biopsies were taken from alopecia areata patients. Sorted populations comprised CD4+ and CD8+ T cells obtained from PBMCs.

The specimen was CD8+ T cells sorted from blood, collected at week 4, from a patient treated with tofacitinib. The rearrangement links TRBV9 to TRBJ2-1, with unresolved D. This receptor was taken from a human donor with alopecia areata. CDR3 in amino acids: CASSVGDPNNEQFF. The CDR3 nucleotides read TGTGCCAGCAGCGTAGGTGACCCGAACAATGAGCAGTTCTTC.